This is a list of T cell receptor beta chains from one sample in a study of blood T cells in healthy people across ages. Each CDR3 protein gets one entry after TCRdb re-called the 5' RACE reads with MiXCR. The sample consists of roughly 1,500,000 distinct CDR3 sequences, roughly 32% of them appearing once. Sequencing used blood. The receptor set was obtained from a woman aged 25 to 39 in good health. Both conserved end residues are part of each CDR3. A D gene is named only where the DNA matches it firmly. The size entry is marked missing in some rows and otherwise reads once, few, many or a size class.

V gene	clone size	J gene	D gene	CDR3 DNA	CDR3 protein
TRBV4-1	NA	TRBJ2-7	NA	TGCGCCAGCAGCCAAAGCAGGGTTAACCACGAGCAGTACTTC	CASSQSRVNHEQYF
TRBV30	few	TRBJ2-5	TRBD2	TGTGCCTTAAAGAGCGGGGTCGGAGAGACCCAGTACTTC	CALKSGVGETQYF
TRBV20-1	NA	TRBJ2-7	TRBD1	TGCAGTGCCCCGAGGACAGGGGAATACGAGCAGTACTTC	CSAPRTGEYEQYF
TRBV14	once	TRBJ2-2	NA	TGTGCCAGCAGCCAAGGGGCGCGGGCACTCACCGGGGAGCTGTTTTTT	CASSQGARALTGELFF
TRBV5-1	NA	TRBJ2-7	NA	TGCGCCAGCAGCTTAACGCAGGTGTACTACGAGCAGTACTTC	CASSLTQVYYEQYF
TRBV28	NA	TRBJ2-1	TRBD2	TGTGCCAGTTGGGGGGGGGTGGGGATCTACAATGAGCAGTTCTTC	CASWGGVGIYNEQFF
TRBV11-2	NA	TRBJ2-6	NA	TGTGCCAGCAGCCCGGAGAGGGCAGGTGATAGGGCCAACGTCCTGACTTTC	CASSPERAGDRANVLTF
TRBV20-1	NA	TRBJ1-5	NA	TGCAGTGCTACGCAGGATAGCCTGGGGTCAGGCAATCAGCCCCAGCATTTT	CSATQDSLGSGNQPQHF
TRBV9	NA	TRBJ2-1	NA	TGTGCCAGCAGCACGGGGGGCCTAAGTAATGAGCAGTTCTTC	CASSTGGLSNEQFF
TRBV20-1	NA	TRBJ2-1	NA	TGCAGTGCTAGACTAAACTACAATGAGCAGTTCTTC	CSARLNYNEQFF
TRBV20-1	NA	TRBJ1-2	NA	TGCAGTGCTAGAGAGCTCACCCGTAGTGGCTACACCTTC	CSARELTRSGYTF
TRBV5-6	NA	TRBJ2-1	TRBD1	TGTGCCAGCAGCTCACCAGGACAGGGGGCGAAGGTTGAGCAGTTCTTC	CASSSPGQGAKVEQFF
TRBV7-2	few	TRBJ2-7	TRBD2	TGTGCCAGCAGCGTGTGGCTAGCGGGGACTGCCTACGAGCAGTACTTC	CASSVWLAGTAYEQYF